This T cell receptor (beta chain) was found in a study of graft-versus-host responses after intestinal transplantation. Study background: Recipients uniformly received anti-thymocyte globulin induction, followed by tacrolimus and steroids for around 3 years. General study points: Early post-transplant HvG declines were associated with peak circulating GvH clone levels. Allografts of one patient group, those with graft-donor T cell macrochimerism, had high graft-versus-host to host-versus-graft clonal ratios.

Germline CDR1 and CDR2: MNHNS and SASEGT. This CDR3 comprises 12 residues. V lost 10 bases and J 3 bases, leaving 12 bases between the germline ends. To note about this clone: What it binds is not known.

Generated by immunoSEQ multiplex PCR, the TCRdb table keeps only in-frame clones and is missing some. This table holds 100,000 to 140,000 clones, 87% found once. The input for sequencing was unstimulated CD4+ T cells sorted from spleen or lymph node cells, taken before transplant. The V gene is TRBV6-1, the J gene TRBJ1-1, with a tentative D call TRBD1 (6 bases). The receptor's source is a human donor who was the organ donor for an intestinal transplant. For the CDR3, the DNA is TGTGCCACCAGGACAGAACACACTGAAGCTTTCTTT. Residues: CATRTEHTEAFF.